The present entry profiles one TCR beta chain with its context. Its antigen is undetermined. The time point here: cycle 4 day 1 (C4D1), after about 6 weeks of nivolumab. Brentuximab vedotin exposure varied, and every patient relapsed after autologous stem cell transplantation. This entry is derived from a study of PD-1 blockade in classical Hodgkin lymphoma. Study observations and caveats: With CD4+ cells, TCR diversity rose significantly by C4D1, but not with CD8+ cells.

Trimming cost V 0 bases and J 3 bases, with 11 bases left between them. The CDR3 sequence is 16 residues long. The assay was immunoSEQ multiplex PCR, and TCRdb's table has in-frame clones only and misses some. Of thousands of clones in the sample, 65% to 90% were seen once. The sample here was peripheral blood mononuclear cells (PBMCs), taken before the fourth cycle of nivolumab. The chain links TRBV23-1 to TRBJ1-4; possibly TRBD1 for D (5 bases). TRBV23-1 has ORF status, its function being uncertain. The TCR comes from a human donor with classical Hodgkin lymphoma. The chain's CDR3 is CASSQSSQGPNEKLFF. CDR3 nucleotides: TGCGCCAGCAGTCAATCGTCGCAGGGACCTAATGAAAAACTGTTTTTT.